The clone carrying this T cell receptor beta chain was seen a handful of times. Its antigen remains unknown. TCRdb ran MiXCR on the 5' RACE reads and lists one entry per CDR3 protein. This sample carries roughly 320,000 distinct CDR3 sequences, 25% to 30% of them seen once, and the ten largest clones take about 13%. The data derive from a study of T-cell memory formation after mild COVID-19. Overall study results and limits: Contracting CD4+ clones were located mainly in CM and EM, and CD8+ clones in EMRA.

The sample was PBMCs or a T cell subset sorted from them (not recorded which). This sequence originates from an adult woman who had mild COVID-19 (a few samples of this study predate the infection). Cell type and time point are not known.

The CDR3 loop is CASRVRGYQETQYF. CDR3 nucleotide sequence: TGTGCCAGCAGGGTTAGGGGGTACCAAGAGACCCAGTACTTC. The chain links TRBV3-1 to TRBJ2-5; tentative D call: TRBD1 (6 bases). Between the trimmed V and J ends, which lost 6 bases and 0 bases, there was a span of 11 bases. Germline V gives CDR1 LGHDT, CDR2 YNNKEL (reference sequence). This CDR3 contains 14 residues.